Below, 32 T cell receptor beta chains from the same sample are listed, as sequenced in a study of OX40 agonist ivuxolimab in advanced cancers. This table comes from immunoSEQ multiplex PCR, and its TCRdb copy is limited to in-frame clones, with some not included. The table records some 59,000 clones, about nine tenths of them present only once. The sample in question was CD4+ or CD8+ T cells sorted from blood, obtained in a trial of the OX40 agonist ivuxolimab. All receptors come from an adult with an advanced solid tumor such as melanoma, head and neck, liver or kidney cancer.

Turning to this clone: This sample also contains other DNA sequences that code for the same CDR3. The rearrangement links TRBV5-4 to TRBJ2-7; D gene uncertain. Germline V CDR1 and CDR2: SGHNT, YYREEE (reference sequence). Trimming stripped 4 bases from V and 0 bases from J, with 5 bases between. The CDR3 loop spans 12 amino acids. CDR3 residues: CASSLSSYEQYF. CDR3 DNA: TGTGCCAGCAGCCTGAGCTCCTACGAGCAGTACTTC.

This chain connects TRBV9 to TRBJ2-3; TRBD2 matches 11 bases. The CDR3 is 16 amino acids. Per the germline V gene, CDR1 is SGDLS and CDR2 is YYNGEE. V lost 3 bases, J lost 2 bases, and 5 bases stayed unmatched. The CDR3 protein is CASSAVGLAVTDTQYF. The CDR3 nucleotides read TGTGCCAGCAGCGCTGTGGGACTAGCGGTCACAGATACGCAGTATTTT.

V and J are TRBV9 and TRBJ1-1; no clear D gene. Trimming shortened V by 3 bases and J by 5 bases, and 8 bases separated the two germline ends. Germline V CDR1 and CDR2: SGDLS, YYNGEE. This CDR3 contains 12 residues. CDR3 in DNA: TGTGCCAGCAGCGATAGCCTTACTGAAGCTTTCTTT. The encoded protein is CASSDSLTEAFF.

CDR3 amino acids: CASSLGRRVIADTQYF. CDR3 nucleotides: TGTGCCAGCAGCTTAGGCCGGAGGGTTATCGCAGATACGCAGTATTTT. The chain carries TRBV13 and TRBJ2-3, with D perhaps matching TRBD2 (6 bases). V was shortened by 0 bases and J by 4 bases, with 14 bases between the two germline ends. Germline V gene lookup returns CDR1 PRHDT and CDR2 FYEKMQ (reference sequence). The CDR3 is made up of 16 amino acids.

The V call is TRBV5-1, the J call TRBJ2-3; D remains unclear. Trimming left V 0 bases short and J 1 base short, with 15 bases between. This CDR3 is 17 amino acids long. The V gene's germline CDR1 is SGHRS and CDR2 YFSETQ. The CDR3 sequence is CASSLAVTNGGTDTQYF. The DNA for the CDR3 is TGCGCCAGCAGCTTGGCCGTCACCAATGGGGGCACAGATACGCAGTATTTT.

The rearrangement joins TRBV18 to TRBJ2-7; 7 nucleotides agree with TRBD1. The CDR3 is 15 residues long. Germline V gene data show CDR1 as KGHSH and CDR2 as LQKENI. With 1 base clipped from V and 2 bases from J, the junction kept 5 bases outside the gene matches. The CDR3 reads CASSPLHRGTYEQYF. DNA of the CDR3: TGTGCCAGCTCACCACTCCACAGGGGCACCTACGAGCAGTACTTC. The whole variable domain, filled in from reference TRBV18 and TRBJ2-7, reads NAGVMQNPRHLVRRRGQEARLRCSPMKGHSHVYWYRQLPEEGLKFMVYLQKENIIDESGMPKERFSAEFPKEGPSILRIQQVVRGDSAAYFCASSPLHRGTYEQYFGPGTRLTVT.

A note on this clone: The germline gene is not matched at one end of the junction; a read error may be the cause. This chain uses TRBV7-3 with TRBJ2-5; 11 bases fit TRBD2. Germline CDR1 and CDR2: SGHTA and FQGTGA. This CDR3 has 15 amino acids. The CDR3 nucleotides read TGTGCCAGCAGCTGGACTAGCGGGCCACAAGAGACCCGGTACTTC. Amino acids: CASSWTSGPQETRYF.

The rearrangement uses TRBV19 and TRBJ2-2; possibly TRBD1 for D (6 bases). The CDR3 extends over 15 amino acids. The germline V gene encodes CDR1 LNHDA and CDR2 SQIVND (reference sequence). V lost 5 bases and J lost 2, with 12 bases in between. The CDR3 spells CASSPGHENTGELFF. The CDR3 nucleotides read TGTGCCAGTAGTCCGGGACACGAAAACACCGGGGAGCTGTTTTTT.

The chain combines TRBV30 with TRBJ1-2, with TRBD1 as a possible D gene (5 bases). The ends were cut back, 1 base at V and 8 bases at J, with 8 bases in the middle. Germline CDR1 and CDR2: GTSNPN and SVGIG (reference sequence). There are 11 residues in the CDR3. The CDR3 here is CAWSAGEGYTF. The CDR3 coding sequence is TGTGCCTGGAGTGCGGGGGAGGGCTACACCTTC.

V is TRBV28 and J is TRBJ1-1, with D perhaps TRBD1 (6 bases). Germline V lookup: CDR1 MDHEN, CDR2 SYDVKM. Trimming removed 3 bases from V and 4 bases from J, with 21 bases in between. The CDR3 is 17 amino acids. CDR3 nucleotide sequence: TGTGCCAGCAGTTTTCGGGGGTTGGGACATCAACCCACTGAAGCTTTCTTT. It specifies CASSFRGLGHQPTEAFF.

The sample holds a few counts of this clone. This chain uses TRBV10-3 with TRBJ2-3; a weak D match, TRBD1 (6 bases). Germline V gene sequence: CDR1 ENHRY, CDR2 SYGVKD. The V end was cut by 6 bases, the J end by 2 bases, with 18 bases between. The CDR3 consists of 16 residues. The CDR3 DNA follows: TGTGCCATCAGAGGGGGACGGGACGGAACCACAGATACGCAGTATTTT. This gives the protein CAIRGGRDGTTDTQYF.

The chain carries TRBV28 and TRBJ2-7; D ambiguous. V dropped 7 bases and J dropped 7 bases, with 8 bases sitting between them. Germline CDR1 MDHEN, CDR2 SYDVKM. This CDR3 comprises 10 residues. CDR3 nucleotides: TGTGCCAGCATGGGCGAGGAGCAGTACTTC. Residues: CASMGEEQYF.

This clone was observed once. The rearrangement uses TRBV6-5 and TRBJ1-2, with D hard to call. The germline V gene has CDR1 MNHEY and CDR2 SVGAGI. This CDR3 is 12 amino acids long. Trimming removed 6 bases from V and 3 bases from J, with 8 bases in between. The CDR3 DNA follows: TGTGCCAGCAGAAGCCGAGACTATGGCTACACCTTC. It encodes CASRSRDYGYTF.

The rearrangement uses TRBV7-3 and TRBJ2-6; D may be TRBD2 (5 bases). The CDR3 has 18 amino acids. V shed 1 base and J shed 0 bases, with 13 bases lying between them. The germline V gene encodes CDR1 SGHTA and CDR2 FQGTGA. The CDR3 loop reads CASSLIRTGISGANVLTF. The DNA of the CDR3 is TGTGCCAGCAGCTTAATAAGGACGGGGATCTCTGGGGCCAACGTCCTGACTTTC.

This chain connects TRBV28 to TRBJ2-7, with TRBD1 identical over 11 bases. With 6 bases clipped from V and 5 bases from J, the junction kept 9 bases outside the gene matches. The germline CDR1 and CDR2 sequences are MDHEN and SYDVKM. The CDR3 is 15 amino acids. This CDR3 is CASRIRGQGAHEQYF. CDR3 coding DNA: TGTGCCAGCAGAATTCGAGGACAGGGGGCCCACGAGCAGTACTTC.

The chain uses TRBV4-1 and TRBJ1-3, with D unresolved. The CDR3 runs to 16 residues. CDR1 is MGHRA and CDR2 is YSYEKL in the germline V gene. Trimming left V 6 bases short and J 0 bases short, with 15 bases between. The CDR3 nucleotides are TGCGCCAGCAGAAGGGAGGGCTCGAGCTCTGGAAACACCATATATTTT. It encodes CASRREGSSSGNTIYF.

The chain uses TRBV13 and TRBJ2-4; maybe TRBD1 (5 bases). V was pared by 4 bases and J by 0 bases, with 13 bases between. This CDR3 has 16 amino acids. The V gene's germline CDR1 is PRHDT and CDR2 FYEKMQ (reference sequence). For the CDR3, the DNA is TGTGCCAGCAGCTCCCTCCGACAGCTAGCCAAAAACATTCAGTACTTC. Its protein is CASSSLRQLAKNIQYF.

The chain has TRBV7-3 and TRBJ1-1; D might be TRBD1 (6 bases). The ends were cut back, 2 bases at V and 1 base at J, with 8 bases in the middle. Per germline, CDR1 SGHTA and CDR2 FQGTGA. The CDR3 contains 14 residues. CDR3 DNA: TGTGCCAGCAGCTTAGGGGGCGAGAACACTGAAGCTTTCTTT. This translates into CASSLGGENTEAFF.

The V and J genes are TRBV27 and TRBJ2-7, with D unresolved. Trimming stripped 5 bases from V and 4 bases from J, with 9 bases between. Germline CDR1 reads MNHEY; CDR2 reads SMNVEV (reference sequence). The CDR3 runs to 12 residues. The CDR3 bases are TGTGCCAGCAGTGAACCACCGTACGAGCAGTACTTC. Translating gives CASSEPPYEQYF.

The chain couples TRBV28 to TRBJ1-4, with D perhaps matching TRBD1 (5 bases). V shed 7 bases and J shed 2 bases, with 14 bases lying between them. Germline CDR1 and CDR2: MDHEN and SYDVKM. The CDR3 totals 15 residues. CDR3 nucleotide sequence: TGTGCCAGCAATCCTCTCAGGGTGACTAATGAAAAACTGTTTTTT. Protein product: CASNPLRVTNEKLFF. The complete variable domain, with remaining parts taken from reference TRBV28 and TRBJ1-4, reads DVKVTQSSRYLVKRTGEKVFLECVQDMDHENMFWYRQDPGLGLRLIYFSYDVKMKEKGDIPEGYSVSREKKERFSLILESASTNQTSMYLCASNPLRVTNEKLFFGSGTQLSVL.

The chain couples TRBV7-9 to TRBJ2-1; D not certain. CDR3 size: 15 residues. Germline CDR1 reads SEHNR; CDR2 reads FQNEAQ (reference sequence). V was cut by 2 bases and J by 0 bases, with 8 bases left in between. CDR3 coding DNA: TGTGCCAGCAGCTTAAGGCGTAGCTCCTACAATGAGCAGTTCTTC. Its translation: CASSLRRSSYNEQFF. Looking up the rest from reference TRBV7-9 and TRBJ2-1 gives the full variable domain: DTGVSQNPRHKITKRGQNVTFRCDPISEHNRLYWYRQTLGQGPEFLTYFQNEAQLEKSRLLSDRFSAERPKGSFSTLEIQRTEQGDSAMYLCASSLRRSSYNEQFFGPGTRLTVL.

V usage is TRBV6-5 and J usage is TRBJ2-7; TRBD1 matches 7 bases. The trim removed 0 bases at V and 4 bases at J, leaving 6 bases unmatched. Germline values: CDR1 MNHEY, CDR2 SVGAGI. The CDR3 sequence is 15 residues long. The CDR3 DNA reads TGTGCCAGCAGTTACTCGGGGCAGGGGGTATACGAGCAGTACTTC. This encodes CASSYSGQGVYEQYF.

This sequence joins TRBV27 and TRBJ2-1, with 9 bases fitting TRBD2. Germline CDR1 is MNHEY and CDR2 is SMNVEV (reference sequence). CDR3 length: 15 amino acids. V was clipped by 0 bases and J by 6 bases; unmatched bases: 3. The CDR3 sequence is CASSLSAGGLNEQFF. The CDR3 coding sequence is TGTGCCAGCAGTTTATCGGCGGGAGGGCTCAATGAGCAGTTCTTC.

This sequence joins TRBV7-3 and TRBJ2-3; no reliable D call. Trimming removed 1 base from V and 2 bases from J, with 7 bases in between. CDR1 SGHTA and CDR2 FQGTGA come from the germline V gene. The CDR3 runs to 14 residues. CDR3 in DNA: TGTGCCAGCAGCTTAAACATTCTCACAGATACGCAGTATTTT. This sequence encodes CASSLNILTDTQYF.

This clone appeared a single time. V gene TRBV7-9 combines with J gene TRBJ1-3, with 7 bases aligning to TRBD1. Germline values: CDR1 SEHNR, CDR2 FQNEAQ (reference sequence). The CDR3 runs 17 residues. The V gene end was trimmed by 0 bases and the J gene end by 2 bases; junction bases not matched to a gene: 7. DNA of the CDR3: TGTGCCAGCAGCTTAGCCCCCCGACAGGGTACTGGAAACACCATATATTTT. Translation gives CASSLAPRQGTGNTIYF.

The V gene is TRBV9, the J gene TRBJ2-5, with a weak D call TRBD1 (6 bases). The J call may not be correct, given that the DNA end is closer to TRBJ2-7. Germline CDR1 reads SGDLS; CDR2 reads YYNGEE. This CDR3 contains 17 residues. CDR3 bases: TGTGCCAGCAGCCCCGAGGGGTTACTTTACAGGGCGGCCGAGCAGTACTTC. This gives the protein CASSPEGLLYRAAEQYF.

This sequence joins TRBV2 and TRBJ2-7; 11 nucleotides align to TRBD1. Looked up from germline, CDR1 is SNHLY and CDR2 is FYNNEI. V was clipped by 6 bases and J by 3 bases; unmatched bases: 4. The CDR3 covers 14 residues. CDR3 protein: CASRPGTGGYEQYF. In DNA, the CDR3 is TGTGCCAGCAGACCCGGGACAGGGGGCTACGAGCAGTACTTC.

V and J are TRBV15 and TRBJ1-1; 7 nucleotides align to TRBD1. The J segment lost 0 bases and the V segment lost 1 base, leaving 5 bases of the junction unmatched. The CDR3 covers 16 residues. The germline CDR1 and CDR2 sequences are LNHNV and YYDKDF (reference sequence). CDR3 nucleotides: TGTGCCACCAGCAGAGGCAGGGACAGAATGAACACTGAAGCTTTCTTT. It codes for CATSRGRDRMNTEAFF.

This clone was recorded once. The chain couples TRBV28 to TRBJ1-3; a weak D match, TRBD1 (6 bases). There are 14 residues in the CDR3. Trimming cost V 8 bases and J 4 bases, with 15 bases left between them. The V gene's germline CDR1 is MDHEN and CDR2 SYDVKM. The chain's CDR3 is CASHKGGLGNTIYF. CDR3 DNA sequence: TGTGCCAGCCATAAGGGGGGGCTCGGAAACACCATATATTTT.

The V call is TRBV12-5, the J call TRBJ2-7; the D gene is possibly TRBD1 (5 bases). Germline CDR1 reads LGHNT; CDR2 reads FRNRAP. The CDR3 loop spans 12 amino acids. The V end lost 2 bases, the J end lost 12 bases, and 14 bases lay between the germline ends. The DNA for the CDR3 is TGTGCTAGTGGTTTGTCCCGACAGCTGCCGTACTTC. Residues: CASGLSRQLPYF.

The chain carries TRBV6-6 and TRBJ2-7, with D unresolved. V shed 5 bases and J shed 4 bases, with 9 bases lying between them. Germline V gene lookup returns CDR1 MNHNY and CDR2 SVGAGI (reference sequence). The CDR3 totals 12 residues. The chain's CDR3 is CASSDRAYEQYF. CDR3 in DNA: TGTGCCAGCAGTGATCGGGCGTACGAGCAGTACTTC.

The chain is built from TRBV15 and TRBJ2-6; D is possibly TRBD2 (6 bases). The CDR3 consists of 18 residues. The germline V gene encodes CDR1 LNHNV and CDR2 YYDKDF (reference sequence). Trimming took 0 bases from V and 0 from J, leaving 12 bases between them. The CDR3: CATSRDLVGSSGANVLTF. CDR3 nucleotide sequence: TGTGCCACCAGCAGAGATCTAGTCGGGAGCTCTGGGGCCAACGTCCTGACTTTC.